A single sample is the source of the 29 T cell receptor beta chains below, sequenced in a study of blood T cell repertoires in COVID-19. Using immunoSEQ multiplex PCR, the repertoire was profiled, and TCRdb retains in-frame clones only, with some absent. The repertoire holds around 130,000 clones, with roughly 84% as singletons. Specimen: peripheral blood. These receptors were collected from a man in his sixties with acute or convalescent COVID-19.

This chain joins TRBV30 and TRBJ2-3; 8 bases match TRBD2. This CDR3 is 15 amino acids long. The trim removed 0 bases at V and 1 base at J, leaving 3 bases unmatched. Per the germline V gene, CDR1 is GTSNPN and CDR2 is SVGIG (reference sequence). The DNA of the CDR3 is TGTGCCTGGAGTGTAGCGGGAGCGCGCACAGATACGCAGTATTTT. Its protein is CAWSVAGARTDTQYF.

The CDR3 DNA follows: TGTGCCAGCAGCTCTGGATTCCCTCGGGGAACCCAGTACTTC. Translated: CASSSGFPRGTQYF. The chain combines TRBV12-1 with TRBJ2-5; the table's D call of TRBD2 was not tested on the DNA. TRBV12-1 is deemed a pseudogene. This CDR3 comprises 14 residues.

In this sample, this clone turned up once. The CDR3 nucleotides are TGTGCCAGCAGTTACGGGGGGAGCGAGACCCAGTACTTC. As protein: CASSYGGSETQYF. The V call is TRBV6-5, the J call TRBJ2-5; tentative D call: TRBD2 (6 bases). V was shortened by 2 bases and J by 5 bases, with 9 bases between the two germline ends. Germline V CDR1 and CDR2: MNHEY, SVGAGI. The CDR3 is 13 residues long.

The chain recombines TRBV5-1 with TRBJ2-1; 12 bases agree with TRBD2. The CDR3 loop spans 17 amino acids. Germline CDR1 is SGHRS and CDR2 is YFSETQ. V dropped 1 base and J dropped 4; count of bases not matched to a gene: 6. The CDR3 DNA sequence: TGCGCCAGCAGCTTGAACCTAGCGGGAGGGAGGTACAATGAGCAGTTCTTC. This codes for CASSLNLAGGRYNEQFF.

V gene TRBV27 combines with J gene TRBJ1-1, with TRBD1 as a possible D gene (5 bases). V lost 8 bases and J 1 base, leaving 5 bases between the germline ends. This CDR3 has 11 residues. Germline V gene sequence: CDR1 MNHEY, CDR2 SMNVEV (reference sequence). CDR3 in DNA: TGTGCCAGCCAGGGGAACACTGAAGCTTTCTTT. Translated, it gives CASQGNTEAFF.

The V gene is TRBV6-5, the J gene TRBJ1-5; D ambiguous. V was cut by 5 bases and J by 5 bases, with 10 bases left in between. The CDR3 is 13 residues long. CDR1 is MNHEY and CDR2 is SVGAGI in the germline V gene. The CDR3 sequence is CASSQQRYQPQHF. For the CDR3, the DNA is TGTGCCAGCAGTCAACAGAGATATCAGCCCCAGCATTTT.

V gene TRBV28 combines with J gene TRBJ1-1; weak D call: TRBD1 (6 bases). The V end was cut by 4 bases, the J end by 7 bases, with 10 bases between. This CDR3 has 12 residues. Per the germline V gene, CDR1 is MDHEN and CDR2 is SYDVKM. The CDR3 sequence: CASSSVDSEAFF. The CDR3 DNA follows: TGTGCCAGCAGTTCCGTGGACAGTGAAGCTTTCTTT.

This chain links TRBV7-9 with TRBJ1-4; D remains ambiguous. The CDR3 length is 16 residues. V was clipped by 1 base and J by 4 bases, with 13 bases between them. Per the germline V gene, CDR1 is SEHNR and CDR2 is FQNEAQ (reference sequence). CDR3 DNA: TGTGCCAGCAGCTTAGGTTCATCCAGGATTAATGAAAAACTGTTTTTT. Amino acids: CASSLGSSRINEKLFF.

The rearrangement links TRBV2 to TRBJ1-2; D possibly corresponds to TRBD1 (6 bases). The CDR3 consists of 14 residues. Germline lookup yields CDR1 SNHLY and CDR2 FYNNEI. Trimming took 7 bases from V and 1 from J, leaving 13 bases between them. The CDR3 here is CASTETGFNYGYTF. In nucleotides, the CDR3 is TGTGCCAGCACTGAGACAGGTTTTAACTATGGCTACACCTTC.

This chain connects TRBV6-5 to TRBJ2-6; tentative D call: TRBD1 (6 bases). The CDR3 is made up of 15 amino acids. Trimming stripped 8 bases from V and 0 bases from J, with 11 bases between. From germline, CDR1 is MNHEY and CDR2 SVGAGI. The CDR3 here is CASSLTGSGANVLTF. CDR3 coding DNA: TGTGCCAGCTCCTTGACAGGCTCTGGGGCCAACGTCCTGACTTTC.

This clone was detected a few times. The chain has TRBV7-9 and TRBJ2-1, with 8 positions matching TRBD1. CDR1 SEHNR and CDR2 FQNEAQ come from the germline V gene (reference sequence). J lost 4 bases, V lost 3 bases, and 5 bases had no gene match. This CDR3 has 15 residues. The chain's CDR3 is CASSFRDRPYNEQFF. CDR3 DNA sequence: TGTGCCAGCAGCTTCCGGGACAGGCCGTACAATGAGCAGTTCTTC.

The chain has TRBV28 and TRBJ1-2; 7 positions match TRBD1. CDR1 is MDHEN and CDR2 is SYDVKM in the germline V gene. V was pared by 6 bases and J by 7 bases, with 20 bases of the junction left unmatched. The CDR3 spans 17 residues. The CDR3 is CASSVPAGTEGEGGYTF. The CDR3 DNA sequence: TGTGCCAGCAGCGTCCCAGCCGGGACAGAGGGTGAAGGTGGCTACACCTTC.

This CDR3 is CSVVGLAVDNEQYF. CDR3 in DNA: TGCAGCGTTGTAGGGCTAGCGGTGGACAACGAGCAGTACTTC. This rearrangement joins TRBV29-1 to TRBJ2-7; 7 bases match TRBD2. Germline assignment: CDR1 SQVTM and CDR2 ANQGSEA. The trim removed 4 bases at V and 5 bases at J, leaving 11 bases unmatched. The CDR3 runs to 14 residues.

The V and J genes are TRBV7-9 and TRBJ1-1; D not resolved. Germline V gene sequence: CDR1 SEHNR, CDR2 FQNEAQ (reference sequence). V lost 2 bases and J lost 3, with 4 bases in between. This CDR3 has 12 residues. Here the CDR3 reads CASSLTHTEAFF. The DNA of the CDR3 is TGTGCCAGCAGCTTAACACACACTGAAGCTTTCTTT.

This chain joins TRBV23-1 and TRBJ2-7; weak D call: TRBD2 (6 bases). TRBV23-1 is annotated as an ORF whose role is uncertain. The length of the CDR3 is 13 residues. V was cut by 9 bases and J by 3 bases, with 15 bases left in between. CDR3 nucleotides: TGCGCCAGGACCGGGACTTTTCACTACGAGCAGTACTTC. Amino acids: CARTGTFHYEQYF.

V and J are TRBV7-2 and TRBJ1-1; possibly TRBD1 for D (5 bases). Germline CDR1 and CDR2: SGHTA and FQGNSA. CDR3 size: 14 residues. The V end was cut by 4 bases, the J end by 5 bases, with 14 bases between. CDR3 in DNA: TGTGCCAGCAGCTCGAGCGGGGGGAGTACTGAAGCTTTCTTT. This translates into CASSSSGGSTEAFF.

The rearrangement joins TRBV5-4 to TRBJ2-5; D may be TRBD2 (5 bases). This CDR3 has 15 residues. Looked up from germline, CDR1 is SGHNT and CDR2 is YYREEE (reference sequence). Trimming removed 2 bases from V and 1 base from J, with 12 bases in between. CDR3 in DNA: TGTGCCAGCAGCTTTGGAGGACGGAGCCAAGAGACCCAGTACTTC. It yields the protein CASSFGGRSQETQYF.

The chain links TRBV10-3 to TRBJ2-7, with D possibly matching TRBD1 (5 bases). In germline, CDR1 is ENHRY, CDR2 SYGVKD. This CDR3 is built from 14 residues. V gave up 6 bases and J gave up 0 bases, with 12 bases separating them. CDR3 in DNA: TGTGCCATCAGCCCGACAGCCAGCTCCTACGAGCAGTACTTC. As protein: CAISPTASSYEQYF.

The chain has TRBV5-4 and TRBJ2-3; D not resolved. Trimming took off 1 base at V and 0 bases at J, with 6 bases between the two ends. The CDR3 has 14 residues. Germline V gene data show CDR1 as SGHNT and CDR2 as YYREEE (reference sequence). The CDR3 DNA follows: TGTGCCAGCAGCTTGATGTCTAGCACAGATACGCAGTATTTT. It specifies CASSLMSSTDTQYF. Complete variable domain (other parts from reference TRBV5-4 and TRBJ2-3): ETGVTQSPTHLIKTRGQQVTLRCSSQSGHNTVSWYQQALGQGPQFIFQYYREEENGRGNFPPRFSGLQFPNYSSELNVNALELDDSALYLCASSLMSSTDTQYFGPGTRLTVL.

The V call is TRBV6-2 or TRBV6-3, the J call TRBJ2-1, with D hard to call. V lost 4 bases to trimming and J lost 7 bases, with 8 bases between them. The V gene's germline CDR1 is MNHEY and CDR2 SVGEGT. The CDR3 sequence is 12 residues long. The CDR3 sequence: CASSLTGNEQFF. CDR3 nucleotide sequence: TGTGCCAGCAGTTTGACCGGGAATGAGCAGTTCTTC.

The chain couples TRBV7-9 to TRBJ2-3; TRBD2 might be the D (5 bases). Germline CDR1 is SEHNR and CDR2 is FQNEAQ (reference sequence). The CDR3 is 14 residues long. Trimming pared 5 bases from V and 0 bases from J, leaving 9 bases between. The CDR3 DNA is TGTGCCAGCAGCCCGGAGGACAGCACAGATACGCAGTATTTT. Translation gives CASSPEDSTDTQYF.

V and J are TRBV7-3 and TRBJ2-7; the D gene is possibly TRBD2 (6 bases). Germline CDR1 SGHTA, CDR2 FQGTGA. CDR3 length: 14 amino acids. Trimming took off 10 bases at V and 1 base at J, with 17 bases between the two ends. The CDR3 DNA reads as TGTGCCACTGGCTTAGCGGCTAGATCCTACGAGCAGTACTTC. This translates into CATGLAARSYEQYF.

The CDR3 region is CASRQDSNRLHF. In DNA form, the CDR3 reads TGTGCCAGCAGACAGGACAGTAATCGCCTCCACTTT. The V gene is TRBV7-2, the J gene TRBJ1-6, with D possibly matching TRBD1 (6 bases). Germline V gene data show CDR1 as SGHTA and CDR2 as FQGNSA. V was shortened by 6 bases and J by 15 bases, with 15 bases between the two germline ends. This CDR3 region has 12 residues.

This chain joins TRBV30 and TRBJ1-5; TRBD1 matches at 7 bases. The junction had 6 bases not matched to a gene; V was cut back by 2 bases and J by 2 bases. This CDR3 region has 15 residues. Germline loops: CDR1 GTSNPN, CDR2 SVGIG (reference sequence). The CDR3 loop is CAWSKGAVGNQPQHF. The CDR3 nucleotides are TGTGCCTGGAGTAAGGGGGCTGTGGGCAATCAGCCCCAGCATTTT.

The chain carries TRBV29-1 and TRBJ2-7; D is possibly TRBD1 (6 bases). Germline loops: CDR1 SQVTM, CDR2 ANQGSEA. V was pared by 1 base and J by 0 bases, with 10 bases between. The CDR3 spans 14 residues. CDR3 residues: CSVEASTGSYEQYF. The DNA for the CDR3 is TGCAGCGTTGAAGCCTCGACAGGCTCCTACGAGCAGTACTTC.

This chain links TRBV19 with TRBJ1-2; D call uncertain. The CDR3 runs to 13 residues. From germline, CDR1 is LNHDA and CDR2 SQIVND (reference sequence). Trimming took 4 bases from V and 8 from J, leaving 14 bases between them. The CDR3 region has the DNA TGTGCCAGTAGTACCGTCGAAGCACGGGGCTACACCTTC. Translation gives CASSTVEARGYTF. Variable domain in full (rest from reference TRBV19 and TRBJ1-2): DGGITQSPKYLFRKEGQNVTLSCEQNLNHDAMYWYRQDPGQGLRLIYYSQIVNDFQKGDIAEGYSVSREKKESFPLTVTSAQKNPTAFYLCASSTVEARGYTFGSGTRLTVV.

The CDR3 sequence is CASSAPGQSSYEQYF. Here the CDR3 DNA reads TGTGCCAGCAGTGCGCCGGGACAAAGCTCCTACGAGCAGTACTTC. This chain links TRBV6-6 with TRBJ2-7, with D possibly TRBD1 on 6 matching bases. Germline CDR1 is MNHNY and CDR2 is SVGAGI (reference sequence). The CDR3 runs to 15 residues. The V end was cut by 5 bases, the J end by 0 bases, with 14 bases between.

V is TRBV5-8 and J is TRBJ2-3; D is ambiguous. This CDR3 region has 13 residues. V lost 1 base, J lost 7 bases, and 10 bases lay in between. Germline CDR1 and CDR2: SGHTS and YDEGEE. In DNA form, the CDR3 reads TGTGCCAGCAGCTTGTCAACGACAAATACGCAGTATTTT. Protein: CASSLSTTNTQYF.

This chain links TRBV7-3 with TRBJ2-3; 11 bases map to TRBD2. Germline V gives CDR1 SGHTA, CDR2 FQGTGA. This CDR3 has 14 residues. With V trimmed by 5 bases and J by 4 bases, 2 bases remained unmatched. CDR3 region: CASSISGGADTQYF. The CDR3, as DNA: TGTGCCAGCAGCATTAGCGGGGGGGCAGATACGCAGTATTTT.